This TCR beta chain was found in a study of CD4 T cells in relation to SARS-CoV-2 and coronaviruses. The unexposed donors gave CD4+ T cells in about 2010-2019, prior to COVID-19. The cells were cultured for about ten days before CD4+ T cells were isolated. Germline V gene data show CDR1 as SGHNT and CDR2 as YENEEA. This CDR3 is 14 amino acids long. V shed 6 bases, J shed 2 bases, and the junction held 6 bases outside the gene matches. This clone was recorded once. The antigen is undetermined. Sequencing used immunoSEQ multiplex PCR; TCRdb keeps in-frame clones, though not all of them. Of under 25,000 clones in the sample, approximately 75% were seen once.

This chain connects TRBV11-3 to TRBJ2-7; 8 bases line up with TRBD1. The material sequenced was CD4+ T cells from PBMCs, cultured in vitro. The receptor was derived from a human donor in good health. The CDR3 spells CASRTGQGAYEQYF. CDR3 bases: TGTGCCAGCAGGACAGGACAGGGAGCCTACGAGCAGTACTTC. Filled out from reference TRBV11-3 and TRBJ2-7, the complete variable domain reads EAGVVQSPRYKIIEKKQPVAFWCNPISGHNTLYWYLQNLGQGPELLIRYENEEAVDDSQLPKDRFSAERLKGVDSTLKIQPAELGDSAVYLCASRTGQGAYEQYFGPGTRLTVT.